Listed below are T cell receptor beta chains from one sample, sequenced in a study of T cell repertoires in cytomegalovirus infection. TCRdb reprocessed the reads via MiXCR and lists one record per CDR3 protein. The sample includes about 360,000 distinct CDR3 sequences, 34% of them seen just once. No cognate antigen is known for these TCRs. The input for sequencing was cultured PBMCs, taken from culture after CMV antigen stimulation. These TCRs come from a human donor in good health (CMV status not recorded). Some clones in this sample may be carry-over from other donors' samples. Each CDR3 is given with its conserved first and last residue. The D gene is left open where the match is weak. Size is omitted from some rows. Given values are once, few, many or a class for expanded clones.

cdr3_nt cdr3_aa clone_size d_call j_call v_call
TGTGCCAGCAGCTTATCTAGCGGGGGGGTGAAGACCCAGTACTTC CASSLSSGGVKTQYF many TRBD2 TRBJ2-5 TRBV7-2
TGTGCCATCATGGGGTTCAATGAGCAGTTCTTC CAIMGFNEQFF . . TRBJ2-1 TRBV10-3
TGTGCCAGCAGCTCTCGGACTAGCGGGGCCAGCACAGATACGCAGTATTTT CASSSRTSGASTDTQYF . TRBD2 TRBJ2-3 TRBV7-6
TGTGCCAGCACCCACAGGGGGGTGAGGCGCAATGAGCAGTTCTTC CASTHRGVRRNEQFF few TRBD1 TRBJ2-1 TRBV28
TGCGCCAGCAGTCCAGGGGCGGGAAGCTCCTACAATGAGCAGTTCTTC CASSPGAGSSYNEQFF . . TRBJ2-1 TRBV5-1
TGTGCCAGCAGCAGGGGGCAGCAGCCCCAGCATTTT CASSRGQQPQHF . TRBD1 TRBJ1-5 TRBV12-3/TRBV12-4
TGTGCCAGCCACCGGGATACCAATGAGCAGTTCTTC CASHRDTNEQFF . . TRBJ2-1 TRBV28
TGTGCCAGCAGCTTATCTGGGGGCGGTCTCTACGAGCAGTACTTC CASSLSGGGLYEQYF many . TRBJ2-7 TRBV7-2
TGTGCCAGCAAGTCCGGCCTAGCGGGGACAGAGCAGTACTTC CASKSGLAGTEQYF many TRBD2 TRBJ2-7 TRBV12-3/TRBV12-4
TGTGCCAGCAGCTGGGACGTTTACTCTGGAAACACCATATATTTT CASSWDVYSGNTIYF . . TRBJ1-3 TRBV5-5
TGTGCCAGCAGTTACCCCCCCCGGAGGGCGCTGAACACCGGGGAGCTGTTTTTT CASSYPPRRALNTGELFF . . TRBJ2-2 TRBV6-6
TGTGCCAGCAGCCAGGGACAGAACACAGATACGCAGTATTTT CASSQGQNTDTQYF many TRBD1 TRBJ2-3 TRBV9
TGTGCCAGCATGGGACCGACCTATGGCTACACCTTC CASMGPTYGYTF . . TRBJ1-2 TRBV6-2/TRBV6-3
TGTGCCACCAGTGATTGGAGAAAGTCGGACAATGAGCAGTTCTTC CATSDWRKSDNEQFF few . TRBJ2-1 TRBV24-1
TGCGCCAGCACCGGGTTGAACACTGAAGCTTTCTTT CASTGLNTEAFF few . TRBJ1-1 TRBV4-1
TGTGCCAGCAGCTTAACAGGGGCTGAAGCTTTCTTT CASSLTGAEAFF . TRBD1 TRBJ1-1 TRBV7-9
TGTGCCAGCAGCAGGAGTTGGCTCTCGCAGTATTTT CASSRSWLSQYF few . TRBJ2-3 TRBV7-2
TGTGCCAGCAGTGGGCGTAGCTCTGGGGCCAACGTCCTGACTTTC CASSGRSSGANVLTF . . TRBJ2-6 TRBV6-1
TGTGCCAGCAGTCCCCGGACATACTACAATGAGCAGTTCTTC CASSPRTYYNEQFF once . TRBJ2-1 TRBV12-3/TRBV12-4
TGTGCCAGCAAGTCTAACTATGGCTACACCTTC CASKSNYGYTF few . TRBJ1-2 TRBV2
TGTGCCAGCTCCTGTTGGGGGACAGGGGTGAACACTGAAGCTTTCTTT CASSCWGTGVNTEAFF few TRBD1 TRBJ1-1 TRBV5-6
TGTGCCAGTAGAGACCTTGAGAACACTGAAGCTTTCTTT CASRDLENTEAFF . . TRBJ1-1 TRBV19
TGTGCCAGTAGTATCGGAGTGCCGAACACTGAAGCTTTCTTT CASSIGVPNTEAFF . . TRBJ1-1 TRBV19
TGTGCCAGCAGTCAACCCGACAGGGTCGGTGAGCAGTTCTTC CASSQPDRVGEQFF few TRBD1 TRBJ2-1 TRBV7-6
TGTGCCAGTAGTATAGATCGTTGGGTAGGCGGCTACACCTTC CASSIDRWVGGYTF . . TRBJ1-2 TRBV19
TGCAGTGCTAGGCGGAGTTTGGGCACTGAAGCTTTCTTT CSARRSLGTEAFF . . TRBJ1-1 TRBV20-1
TGTGCCAGTAAAGGCGGGGGCGGTCAGCCCCAGCATTTT CASKGGGGQPQHF . . TRBJ1-5 TRBV19
TGTGCCAGCAGCTTAGAGGGCACCTACAGGGTCCATGGCTACACCTTC CASSLEGTYRVHGYTF few . TRBJ1-2 TRBV7-6
TGCAGTGCTAGGGGAGGGCATATTAGCAATCAGCCCCAGCATTTT CSARGGHISNQPQHF . . TRBJ1-5 TRBV20-1
TGTGCCTGGAGCGCTGCTAGAGATGAGCAGTTCTTC CAWSAARDEQFF . . TRBJ2-1 TRBV30
TGCAGCGTTGCTGGGACTGCCCAAGGAAACACCATATATTTT CSVAGTAQGNTIYF . . TRBJ1-3 TRBV29-1
TGTGCCAGCAGCTTTGATGGGACTAGACAGACCGGGGAGCTGTTTTTT CASSFDGTRQTGELFF few TRBD2 TRBJ2-2 TRBV7-2
TGTGCCAGTGGTATAGAATTGAGGGGACAGGACAATCAGCCCCAGCATTTT CASGIELRGQDNQPQHF . TRBD1 TRBJ1-5 TRBV19
TGTGCCAGCAGCTTGACCCCCCAGGACAGATATGGCTACACCTTC CASSLTPQDRYGYTF few . TRBJ1-2 TRBV7-9
TGCGCCAGCAGCCAACCATACAGGGGGACTGAAGCTTTCTTT CASSQPYRGTEAFF . TRBD1 TRBJ1-1 TRBV4-1
TGTGCCAGCAGTTACTCAGAGGCGGGAGGGCCGAGTTATGAGCAGTTCTTC CASSYSEAGGPSYEQFF . TRBD2 TRBJ2-1 TRBV6-8
TGTGCCAGCAGTTTTAGGCAGTCCCAAGAGACCCAGTACTTC CASSFRQSQETQYF . . TRBJ2-5 TRBV12-3/TRBV12-4
TGTGCCAGCAGTTACTCGTTAGGGACTAGCGGGAGTTACGAGCAGTACTTC CASSYSLGTSGSYEQYF . TRBD2 TRBJ2-7 TRBV6-5
TGTGCCAGCTCACCACTCAGGGAAGTAAGAGGCGAGCAGTACTTC CASSPLREVRGEQYF . . TRBJ2-7 TRBV18
TGTGCCAGCACACCTAGCGGAGAGACCCAGTACTTC CASTPSGETQYF few TRBD2 TRBJ2-5 TRBV2
TGTGCCAGCAGTCCCGGTCCCGGGACTAAGAAATACAATGAGCAGTTCTTC CASSPGPGTKKYNEQFF few TRBD2 TRBJ2-1 TRBV12-3/TRBV12-4
TGTGCCAGCAGCTTAGTCGGCGGAACCAACACTGAAGCTTTCTTT CASSLVGGTNTEAFF . . TRBJ1-1 TRBV7-2
TGTGCCAGCAGCTACTTTAGAGGCGAGACCCAGTACTTC CASSYFRGETQYF few . TRBJ2-5 TRBV7-6
TGTGCCAGCAGCTTCGGGACAGCCTCTGGAAACACCATATATTTT CASSFGTASGNTIYF many TRBD1 TRBJ1-3 TRBV7-2
TGTGCCAGCAGCCCAATAGGGCAGGACACTGAAGCTTTCTTT CASSPIGQDTEAFF . . TRBJ1-1 TRBV4-2
TGTGCCAGCAGTACCGGAAGGAGCTTAAACACTGAAGCTTTCTTT CASSTGRSLNTEAFF . . TRBJ1-1 TRBV6-1
TGTGCCAGCAGCTTAGCGCACAATAGCAATCAGCCCCAGCATTTT CASSLAHNSNQPQHF few . TRBJ1-5 TRBV7-2
TGTGCCAGCAAGCGGGATCCCTACAATGAGCAGTTCTTC CASKRDPYNEQFF many TRBD2 TRBJ2-1 TRBV6-1
TGTGCCAGCAGCTTTACTAGGACAGAGACCCAGTACTTC CASSFTRTETQYF . . TRBJ2-5 TRBV7-2
TGTGCCAGCAGCCCCAGCCTAAGCTCCTACAATGAGCAGTTCTTC CASSPSLSSYNEQFF . . TRBJ2-1 TRBV5-6
TGCAGTGCGGAAGACTACGCGACAGGGTTCAACAATCAGCCCCAGCATTTT CSAEDYATGFNNQPQHF . TRBD1 TRBJ1-5 TRBV20-1
TGTGCCAGCAGCCTACGGCGGACAGGGGACTATGGCTACACCTTC CASSLRRTGDYGYTF . TRBD1 TRBJ1-2 TRBV3-1
TGTGCCAGCAGCCAAGAGTGGAGCCAAAACACTGAAGCTTTCTTT CASSQEWSQNTEAFF . . TRBJ1-1 TRBV4-2
TGTGCCAGCAGTTACCCGACAATCTACACCTACTATGGCTACACCTTC CASSYPTIYTYYGYTF . . TRBJ1-2 TRBV6-6
TGTGCCAGCAGTTTCAACGGGGCCCCTCACACTGAAGCTTTCTTT CASSFNGAPHTEAFF . . TRBJ1-1 TRBV12-3/TRBV12-4
TGTGCCAGCAGCAGCGTCGGACAGAACTACGAGCAGTACTTC CASSSVGQNYEQYF . . TRBJ2-7 TRBV5-5
TGTGCCAGCAGCGTAGAGTCCGGGGGGCAGTTCTTC CASSVESGGQFF . . TRBJ2-1 TRBV9
TGTGCCAGCAGCCGAACAGTGTCTAGCACAGATACGCAGTATTTT CASSRTVSSTDTQYF . . TRBJ2-3 TRBV7-9
TGTGCCAGCAGCTTAGGGACTACCCACACCGGGGAGCTGTTTTTT CASSLGTTHTGELFF . . TRBJ2-2 TRBV7-6